These 18 T cell receptor beta chains share one sample of origin, sequenced in a study of shared clonotypes between healthy human individuals. The method was immunoSEQ multiplex PCR; TCRdb's version includes in-frame clones alone and lacks a portion of them. The sample includes roughly 2.1 million clones, about 93% of them seen just once. CD45RO-negative cells were positively selected for CCR7, leaving out terminally differentiated effector memory CD45RA+ cells. The specimen sequenced was naive CD8+ T cells from PBMCs. All receptors come from a man aged 18 to 30 in good health. Some clones in this sample may be carry-over from other donors' samples.

The rearrangement uses TRBV28 and TRBJ2-7; TRBD1 or TRBD2 may be the D gene (5 bases each). The length of the CDR3 is 17 residues. Germline V gives CDR1 MDHEN, CDR2 SYDVKM. Trimming pared 7 bases from V and 4 bases from J, leaving 26 bases between. The DNA for the CDR3 is TGTGCCAGCACCATATGGACGTCAGGCGAGGGGCCTTACGAGCAGTACTTC. Translation: CASTIWTSGEGPYEQYF.

The chain uses TRBV10-3 and TRBJ2-2; D assignment may be TRBD1 or TRBD2 (5 bases each). CDR1 and CDR2 (germline): ENHRY, SYGVKD. With 4 bases removed from V and 1 base from J, the gap between germline ends came to 10 bases. CDR3 length: 15 residues. The CDR3 is CAISAGPRNTGELFF. The CDR3 nucleotides are TGTGCCATCAGTGCGGGACCGCGGAACACCGGGGAGCTGTTTTTT.

V gene TRBV7-9 combines with J gene TRBJ1-2, with D unclear. CDR1 is SEHNR and CDR2 is FQNEAQ in the germline V gene (reference sequence). V lost 5 bases and J lost 6, with 7 bases in between. This CDR3 spans 11 amino acids. Here the CDR3 DNA reads TGTGCCAGCAGCACCGCCAATGGCTACACCTTC. This translates into CASSTANGYTF.

The chain recombines TRBV5-1 with TRBJ2-7; D call uncertain. With 2 bases removed from V and 5 bases from J, the gap between germline ends came to 17 bases. From germline, CDR1 is SGHRS and CDR2 YFSETQ. There are 15 residues in the CDR3. The CDR3 DNA sequence: TGCGCCAGCAGCTTTCCCTCACCGATTAGGCACGAGCAGTACTTC. This translates into CASSFPSPIRHEQYF.

The CDR3 bases are TGTGCCAGCACAACTTTAGAGAACACCATATATTTT. This encodes CASTTLENTIYF. The chain uses TRBV7-9 and TRBJ1-3; unclear D gene. Germline CDR1 and CDR2: SEHNR and FQNEAQ (reference sequence). The CDR3 extends over 12 amino acids. V lost 7 bases and J 7 bases, leaving 11 bases between the germline ends. The variable domain in full, completed from reference TRBV7-9 and TRBJ1-3, reads DTGVSQNPRHKITKRGQNVTFRCDPISEHNRLYWYRQTLGQGPEFLTYFQNEAQLEKSRLLSDRFSAERPKGSFSTLEIQRTEQGDSAMYLCASTTLENTIYFGEGSWLTVV.

The chain combines TRBV6-1 with TRBJ1-5, with D tentatively TRBD1 (5 bases). V lost 3 bases to trimming and J lost 3 bases, with 12 bases between them. Germline lookup yields CDR1 MNHNS and CDR2 SASEGT. The CDR3 loop spans 15 amino acids. The CDR3 sequence: CASSDWGLSNQPQHF. The CDR3 DNA reads TGTGCCAGCAGTGACTGGGGCCTCTCCAATCAGCCCCAGCATTTT.

The V gene is TRBV29-1, the J gene TRBJ2-2; D may correspond to TRBD1 or TRBD2 (5 bases each). The CDR3 extends over 15 amino acids. With 7 bases removed from V and 6 bases from J, the gap between germline ends came to 21 bases. Looked up from germline, CDR1 is SQVTM and CDR2 is ANQGSEA. The CDR3 region is CSAPSYGGAPGELFF. In nucleotides, the CDR3 is TGCAGCGCCCCTAGTTATGGGGGAGCCCCCGGGGAGCTGTTTTTT.

V usage is TRBV9 and J usage is TRBJ2-1; 12 nucleotides line up with TRBD2. Per germline, CDR1 SGDLS and CDR2 YYNGEE. The V segment lost 4 bases and the J segment 6 bases; nucleotides outside the gene matches: 8. The CDR3 spans 16 residues. CDR3 loop: CASSPPSGRASNEQFF. The CDR3 bases are TGTGCCAGCAGCCCCCCTAGCGGGAGGGCCAGCAATGAGCAGTTCTTC.

The chain is built from TRBV5-6 and TRBJ2-7, with D perhaps TRBD2 (5 bases). There are 12 residues in the CDR3. CDR1 SGHDT and CDR2 YYEEEE come from the germline V gene. The germline V and J ends were trimmed by 4 bases and 6 bases, with 11 bases remaining between them. The CDR3 loop reads CASSPEGGEQYF. The CDR3 DNA reads as TGTGCCAGCAGCCCCGAGGGCGGCGAGCAGTACTTC.

The V call is TRBV28, the J call TRBJ2-2; the match to TRBD1 covers 9 bases. With 5 bases clipped from V and 7 bases from J, the junction kept 14 bases outside the gene matches. This CDR3 comprises 17 residues. Germline V gives CDR1 MDHEN, CDR2 SYDVKM. CDR3 DNA: TGTGCCAGCAGTCCCACAGGGGGCACGACCGCTAACGGGGAGCTGTTTTTT. Its protein product is CASSPTGGTTANGELFF. The full variable domain, its missing parts supplied by reference TRBV28 and TRBJ2-2, is DVKVTQSSRYLVKRTGEKVFLECVQDMDHENMFWYRQDPGLGLRLIYFSYDVKMKEKGDIPEGYSVSREKKERFSLILESASTNQTSMYLCASSPTGGTTANGELFFGEGSRLTVL.

The gene calls are TRBV29-1 and TRBJ1-5; 8 nucleotides line up with TRBD1. CDR1 and CDR2 from the germline V gene are SQVTM and ANQGSEA. This CDR3 contains 13 residues. After removal of 6 bases from V and 9 bases from J, the junction contained 10 bases not matched to a gene. The CDR3, as DNA: TGCAGCGTACGGACAGGGCTCGAGGGGCCCCAGCATTTT. Translation gives CSVRTGLEGPQHF.

The rearrangement joins TRBV6-5 to TRBJ2-1, with D perhaps matching TRBD2 (5 bases). Germline lookup yields CDR1 MNHEY and CDR2 SVGAGI. The CDR3 totals 15 residues. V was cut by 7 bases and J by 3 bases, with 16 bases left in between. CDR3 amino acids: CASTLRAFGYNEQFF. Here the CDR3 DNA reads TGTGCCAGCACCTTGCGGGCGTTTGGCTACAATGAGCAGTTCTTC.

This clone was recorded once. The chain has TRBV7-9 and TRBJ2-2; maybe TRBD2 (6 bases). The germline gives CDR1 SEHNR, CDR2 FQNEAQ (reference sequence). CDR3 length: 18 residues. The V and J ends lost 1 base and 2 bases respectively, with 17 bases between them. The CDR3 DNA reads as TGTGCCAGCAGCTTAGTTAGCCTAACGGGACTTAACACCGGGGAGCTGTTTTTT. It is translated as CASSLVSLTGLNTGELFF.

The CDR3 reads CSAKEGLAYEQYF. The DNA for the CDR3 is TGCAGCGCCAAAGAGGGGCTAGCCTACGAGCAGTACTTC. The chain is built from TRBV29-1 and TRBJ2-7, with D possibly called TRBD1 or TRBD2 (5 bases each). This CDR3 contains 13 residues. The V gene's germline CDR1 is SQVTM and CDR2 ANQGSEA. Trimming took 7 bases from V and 2 from J, leaving 15 bases between them.

In regard to this clone: Within the sample, other DNA sequences also encode this same CDR3. V and J are TRBV7-3 and TRBJ1-1, with 8 bases that match TRBD1. V was pared by 3 bases and J by 1 base, with 4 bases of the junction left unmatched. Germline assignment: CDR1 SGHTA and CDR2 FQGTGA. The CDR3 runs 15 residues. DNA of the CDR3: TGTGCCAGCAGCTTGACAGGGGCCCCGAACACTGAAGCTTTCTTT. The encoded protein is CASSLTGAPNTEAFF. The whole variable domain, remainder taken from reference TRBV7-3 and TRBJ1-1, is GAGVSQTPSNKVTEKGKYVELRCDPISGHTALYWYRQSLGQGPEFLIYFQGTGAADDSGLPNDRFFAVRPEGSVSTLKIQRTERGDSAVYLCASSLTGAPNTEAFFGQGTRLTVV.

The genes are TRBV27 and TRBJ2-7, with D unresolved. The CDR3 sequence is 13 residues long. Trimming pared 5 bases from V and 4 bases from J, leaving 12 bases between. Looked up from germline, CDR1 is MNHEY and CDR2 is SMNVEV (reference sequence). The CDR3 bases are TGTGCCAGCAGTGGCCCTGGTGGGTACGAGCAGTACTTC. This encodes CASSGPGGYEQYF.

The J gene is TRBJ2-1, the V gene TRBV7-6; possibly TRBD1 or TRBD2 for D (5 bases each). V was trimmed by 5 bases and J by 2 bases, leaving 13 bases between them. Germline V gene lookup returns CDR1 SGHVS and CDR2 FNYEAQ. The CDR3 loop spans 15 amino acids. CDR3 in DNA: TGTGCCAGCAGCCGCAACATGGGACCCTACAATGAGCAGTTCTTC. As protein: CASSRNMGPYNEQFF.

V gene TRBV28 combines with J gene TRBJ1-1; D is uncertain. The CDR3 extends over 15 amino acids. Per the germline V gene, CDR1 is MDHEN and CDR2 is SYDVKM. V was pared by 5 bases and J by 0 bases, with 13 bases between. Here the CDR3 reads CASSPLTYLNTEAFF. In DNA, the CDR3 is TGTGCCAGCAGTCCTCTGACATACTTGAACACTGAAGCTTTCTTT.